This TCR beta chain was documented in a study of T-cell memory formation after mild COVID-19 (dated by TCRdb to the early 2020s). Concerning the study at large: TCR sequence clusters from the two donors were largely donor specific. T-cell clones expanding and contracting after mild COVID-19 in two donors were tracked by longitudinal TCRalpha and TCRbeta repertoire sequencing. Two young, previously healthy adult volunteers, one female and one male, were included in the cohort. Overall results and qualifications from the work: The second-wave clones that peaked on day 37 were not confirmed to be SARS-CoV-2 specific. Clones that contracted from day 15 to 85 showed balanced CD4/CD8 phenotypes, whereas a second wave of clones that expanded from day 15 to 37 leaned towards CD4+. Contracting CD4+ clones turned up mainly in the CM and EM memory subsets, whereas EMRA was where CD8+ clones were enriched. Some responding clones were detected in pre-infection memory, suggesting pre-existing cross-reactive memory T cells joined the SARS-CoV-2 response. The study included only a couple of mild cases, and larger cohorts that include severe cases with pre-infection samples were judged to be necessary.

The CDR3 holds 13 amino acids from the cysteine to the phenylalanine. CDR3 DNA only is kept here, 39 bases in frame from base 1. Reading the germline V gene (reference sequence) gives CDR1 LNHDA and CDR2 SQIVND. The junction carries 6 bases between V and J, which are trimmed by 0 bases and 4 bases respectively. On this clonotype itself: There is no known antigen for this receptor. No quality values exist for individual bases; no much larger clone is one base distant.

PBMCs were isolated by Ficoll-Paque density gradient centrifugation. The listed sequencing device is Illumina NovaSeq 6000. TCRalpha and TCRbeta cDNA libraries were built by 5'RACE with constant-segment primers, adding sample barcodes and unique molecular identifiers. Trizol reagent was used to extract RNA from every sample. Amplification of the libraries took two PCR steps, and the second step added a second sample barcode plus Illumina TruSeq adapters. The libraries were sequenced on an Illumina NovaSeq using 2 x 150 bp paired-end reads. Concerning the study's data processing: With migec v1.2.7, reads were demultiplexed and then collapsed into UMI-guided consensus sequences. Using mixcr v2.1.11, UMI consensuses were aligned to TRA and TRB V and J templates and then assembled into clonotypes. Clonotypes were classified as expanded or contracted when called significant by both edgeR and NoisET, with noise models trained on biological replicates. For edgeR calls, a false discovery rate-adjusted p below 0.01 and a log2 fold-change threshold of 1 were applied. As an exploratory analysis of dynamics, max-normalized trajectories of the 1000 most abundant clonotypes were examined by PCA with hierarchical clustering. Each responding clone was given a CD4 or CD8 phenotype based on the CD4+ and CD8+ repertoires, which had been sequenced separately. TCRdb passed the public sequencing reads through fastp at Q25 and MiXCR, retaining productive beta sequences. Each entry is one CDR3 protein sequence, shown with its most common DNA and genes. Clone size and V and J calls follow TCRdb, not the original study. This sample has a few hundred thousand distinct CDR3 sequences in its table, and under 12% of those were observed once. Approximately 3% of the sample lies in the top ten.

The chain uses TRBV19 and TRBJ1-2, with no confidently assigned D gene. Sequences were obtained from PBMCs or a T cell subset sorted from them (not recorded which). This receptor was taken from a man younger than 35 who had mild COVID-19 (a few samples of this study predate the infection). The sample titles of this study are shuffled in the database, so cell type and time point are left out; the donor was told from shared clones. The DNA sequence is TGTGCCAGTAGTATAGATCACGGCTATGGCTACACCTTC. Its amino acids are CASSIDHGYGYTF. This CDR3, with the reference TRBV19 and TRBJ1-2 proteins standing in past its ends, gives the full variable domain DGGITQSPKYLFRKEGQNVTLSCEQNLNHDAMYWYRQDPGQGLRLIYYSQIVNDFQKGDIAEGYSVSREKKESFPLTVTSAQKNPTAFYLCASSIDHGYGYTFGSGTRLTVV.